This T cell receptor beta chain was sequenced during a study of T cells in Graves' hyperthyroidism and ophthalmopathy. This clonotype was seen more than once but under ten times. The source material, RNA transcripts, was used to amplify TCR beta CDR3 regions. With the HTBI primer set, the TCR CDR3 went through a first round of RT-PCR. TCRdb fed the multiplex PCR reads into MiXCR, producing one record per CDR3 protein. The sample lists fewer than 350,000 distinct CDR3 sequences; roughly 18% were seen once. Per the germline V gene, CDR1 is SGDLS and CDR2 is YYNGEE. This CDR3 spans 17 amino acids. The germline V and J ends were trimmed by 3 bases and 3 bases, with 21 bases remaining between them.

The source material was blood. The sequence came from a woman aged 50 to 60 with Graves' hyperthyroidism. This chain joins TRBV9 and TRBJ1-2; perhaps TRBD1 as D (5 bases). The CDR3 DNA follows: TGTGCCAGCAGCGGTACCGGGGGGTGGGGCGTTGACTATGGCTACACCTTC. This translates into CASSGTGGWGVDYGYTF.